By share, the clone carrying this T cell receptor beta chain ranks as medium-sized. Its antigen remains unidentified. Time point reported: sample taken at primary tumor resection. The 72 donors had untreated early-stage non-small cell lung cancer. Sequencing of whole RNA from tumor, nontumor lung or frozen PBMC involved no sorting. These data come from a study of spatial heterogeneity in lung cancer. Study background: In raw reads, more than eight appearances on average were recorded for each unique TCR and UMI combination. Study results and limitations: Expanded tumor TCRs that were ubiquitous appeared in blood more at resection than follow-up.

TCRdb analysed the 5' RACE reads with MiXCR anew, one entry per CDR3 protein. The sample records around 8,000 distinct CDR3 sequences, around 8.6% being singletons. Deletions cut 4 bases from V and 10 bases from J, with 11 bases between. CDR3 size: 12 residues. In germline, CDR1 is SEHNR, CDR2 FQNEAQ (reference sequence). The chain has TRBV7-9 and TRBJ2-1, with D maybe TRBD1 (5 bases). The sequence came from a male donor with early-stage non-small cell lung cancer. The sequencing used PBMCs, collected at surgery. CDR3 protein: CASSYSPGEQFF. CDR3 coding DNA: TGTGCCAGCAGCTACTCGCCAGGGGAGCAGTTCTTC. The entire variable domain, with the rest obtained from reference TRBV7-9 and TRBJ2-1, is as follows: DTGVSQNPRHKITKRGQNVTFRCDPISEHNRLYWYRQTLGQGPEFLTYFQNEAQLEKSRLLSDRFSAERPKGSFSTLEIQRTEQGDSAMYLCASSYSPGEQFFGPGTRLTVL.